What follows describes a single T cell receptor (beta chain). The antigen is not known. The CDR3 extends over 16 amino acids. V gave up 6 bases and J gave up 6 bases, with 23 bases separating them. CDR1 and CDR2 from the germline V gene are MNHEY and SVGEGT. This record belongs to a study of blood T cells in healthy people across ages. The use of a sample-barcoded 5' primer and a J-beta primer mix characterized a second PCR of roughly 7 to 12 cycles. Carrying 12 random nucleotides, a template-switch adaptor labeled each individual cDNA molecule. MiXCR was run by TCRdb on the 5' RACE reads, yielding one entry per CDR3 protein. The table includes about 970,000 distinct CDR3 sequences, roughly 51% detected once. Whole-study results and caveats: Long-lived donors had more naive CD4+ cells and higher diversity than aged donors.

The TCR comes from a woman aged 55-75 years in good health. The sample comprised blood. The chain is built from TRBV6-2 or TRBV6-3 and TRBJ1-2, with D unclear. The CDR3 DNA reads TGTGCCAGCAGCTCGCCTTCCTCTTACTCCTTGGATGGCTACACCTTC. Protein: CASSSPSSYSLDGYTF.